The 6 T cell receptor beta chains below were found in one sample sequenced in a study of cytomegalovirus exposure and HLA in healthy donors. The PCR made use of 60 Vbeta and 13 Jbeta primers. Generated by immunoSEQ multiplex PCR, the TCRdb table keeps only in-frame clones and is missing some. Counted here are around 250,000 clones, over 70% occurring once; the ten biggest clones make up around 8%. The sample taken for sequencing was PBMCs. These TCRs come from a woman aged 60-75 years in good health and CMV-seropositive.

V and J are TRBV6-6 and TRBJ2-1, with TRBD2 identical over 7 bases. The CDR3 extends over 16 amino acids. Germline trimming cut 0 bases from V and 13 bases from J; bases unmatched to any gene: 15. Per germline, CDR1 MNHNY and CDR2 SVGAGI (reference sequence). CDR3 residues: CASSYSAPSLARGQFF. The CDR3 region has the DNA TGTGCCAGCAGTTACTCGGCCCCCTCACTAGCGCGAGGCCAGTTCTTC.

The chain combines TRBV27 with TRBJ2-2, with D tentatively TRBD2 (6 bases). The CDR3 is 17 amino acids. CDR1 MNHEY and CDR2 SMNVEV come from the germline V gene (reference sequence). V was pared by 2 bases and J by 5 bases, with 18 bases between. CDR3 sequence (DNA): TGTGCCAGCAGTTTAAATCCCGGGACTCCTAGGACCGGGGAGCTGTTTTTT. The encoded protein is CASSLNPGTPRTGELFF.

Comments on this clone: The germline gene is not matched at one end of the junction; a read error may be the cause. The J gene is TRBJ2-7, the V gene TRBV7-7; TRBD1 agrees at 7 bases. Germline V gene data show CDR1 as SSHAT and CDR2 as FNYEAQ (reference sequence). The CDR3 contains 13 residues. The CDR3 nucleotides are TGTGCTAGCAGCTCTTGGACAGGTACCGAGCAGTACTTC. It is translated as CASSSWTGTEQYF.

The chain joins TRBV5-6 to TRBJ1-1; 9 positions match TRBD1. The trim removed 4 bases at V and 7 bases at J, leaving 5 bases unmatched. The CDR3 extends over 13 amino acids. Germline CDR1 is SGHDT and CDR2 is YYEEEE. CDR3 bases: TGTGCCAGCAGCCACACAGGGGGCAGTGAAGCTTTCTTT. Amino acids: CASSHTGGSEAFF.

The V and J genes are TRBV7-2 and TRBJ2-7; 7 bases line up with TRBD2. Germline values: CDR1 SGHTA, CDR2 FQGNSA. This CDR3 is 15 amino acids long. The junction had 7 bases not matched to a gene; V was cut back by 3 bases and J by 2 bases. The CDR3 loop reads CASSLGSGGPYEQYF. DNA of the CDR3: TGTGCCAGCAGCTTGGGGTCGGGGGGACCCTACGAGCAGTACTTC.

The chain has TRBV7-9 and TRBJ1-5; TRBD1 is a possible D gene (6 bases). Germline values: CDR1 SEHNR, CDR2 FQNEAQ (reference sequence). The V gene lost 8 bases and the J gene lost 4 bases, with 12 bases spanning the gap. The CDR3 extends over 13 amino acids. CDR3 amino acids: CASAPQGNQPQHF. The CDR3, as DNA: TGTGCCAGCGCCCCGCAGGGGAATCAGCCCCAGCATTTT.